This T cell receptor (beta chain) was sequenced in a study of Ad26.COV2.S vaccination and SARS-CoV-2 variants. Background on the study: The donor was enrolled in the Ad26.COV2.S arm of the COV1001 trial. General study results and limits: People given the vaccine had a wider spike-specific TCR breadth than placebo recipients did.

In the case of this clone: The antigen is undetermined.

Treatment denoted: 15 to 20 received Ad26.COV2.S at low or high dose, single or two shots; several received placebo; per-sample allocation not given. Sampling was done on day 63 after the first vaccine or placebo injection. V lost 2 bases, J lost 1 base, and 11 bases lay in between. The CDR3 contains 14 residues. Germline V gives CDR1 GTSNPN, CDR2 SVGIG (reference sequence). Profiling relied on immunoSEQ multiplex PCR, and the TCRdb table lists in-frame clones only, not all of them. Of roughly 320,000 clones detected, about 86% appear once; the ten largest clones hold 1.9%. The specimen comprised peripheral blood, sampled in a trial of Ad26.COV2.S vaccine versus placebo. The chain employs TRBV30 and TRBJ1-1, with D uncertain. This clonotype was sampled from a person between 18 and 65 years old who received the Ad26.COV2.S COVID-19 vaccine or a placebo. The DNA for the CDR3 is TGTGCCTGGAGTCCTGGACGGAAGAACACTGAAGCTTTCTTT. Amino acids: CAWSPGRKNTEAFF.